A single sample is the source of the 24 T cell receptor beta chains below, sequenced in a study of CD8 T cells in Susac syndrome. Random hexamers were used to reverse transcribe roughly 0.45 to 1 ug of RNA. TCRdb fed the immunoSEQ multiplex PCR reads into MiXCR, producing one record per CDR3 protein. The sample lists about 180,000 distinct CDR3 sequences; approximately 94% were seen once. Sequencing used CD4+ T cells from PBMCs. These TCRs come from a human donor with Susac syndrome.

In this sample, this clonotype turned up a few times. The V gene is TRBV2, the J gene TRBJ1-1, with 7 bases that match TRBD1. This CDR3 comprises 13 residues. Trimming took 8 bases from V and 1 from J; bases not matched to a gene: 4. Germline assignment: CDR1 SNHLY and CDR2 FYNNEI. The CDR3 region has the DNA TGTGCCAGCTCGGGACAGACGAACACTGAAGCTTTCTTT. It specifies CASSGQTNTEAFF. The entire variable domain, with the rest obtained from reference TRBV2 and TRBJ1-1, is as follows: EPEVTQTPSHQVTQMGQEVILRCVPISNHLYFYWYRQILGQKVEFLVSFYNNEISEKSEIFDDQFSVERPDGSNFTLKIRSTKLEDSAMYFCASSGQTNTEAFFGQGTRLTVV.

The chain employs TRBV12-3 or TRBV12-4 and TRBJ1-4; D is uncertain. There are 14 residues in the CDR3. V gave up 3 bases and J gave up 4 bases, with 9 bases separating them. CDR3 sequence: CASSFGGRNEKLFF. CDR3 sequence (DNA): TGTGCCAGCAGTTTCGGCGGTCGTAATGAAAAACTGTTTTTT.

V is TRBV11-2 and J is TRBJ2-1; D unclear. The germline gives CDR1 SGHAT, CDR2 FQNNGV. The CDR3 is made up of 13 amino acids. Trimming removed 0 bases at V and 9 bases at J, with 9 bases between. CDR3 sequence reads: CASSLDGLVEQFF. The CDR3 coding sequence is TGTGCCAGCAGCTTAGATGGGCTAGTTGAGCAGTTCTTC.

The genes are TRBV3-1 and TRBJ2-7; 8 bases map to TRBD1. V shed 3 bases, J shed 6 bases, and the junction held 4 bases outside the gene matches. The CDR3 extends over 13 amino acids. Germline V lookup: CDR1 LGHDT, CDR2 YNNKEL (reference sequence). Here the CDR3 reads CASSHQGAGEQYF. The CDR3 region has the DNA TGTGCCAGCAGCCACCAGGGGGCTGGCGAGCAGTACTTC.

The table lists this clonotype with a count of one. J is TRBJ2-6 and V is TRBV4-3; D unclear. Germline V gives CDR1 LGHNA, CDR2 YSLEER. The length of the CDR3 is 16 residues. V lost 1 base and J lost 4, with 11 bases in between. CDR3 bases: TGCGCCAGCAGCCAAGGTCCTGGCACCGGGGCCAACGTCCTGACTTTC. This encodes CASSQGPGTGANVLTF.

This chain connects TRBV20-1 to TRBJ1-2, with TRBD1 matching 9 bases. The CDR3 totals 16 residues. Germline V gene sequence: CDR1 DFQATT, CDR2 SNEGSKA (reference sequence). V was pared by 6 bases and J by 1 base, with 12 bases of the junction left unmatched. The CDR3 region has the DNA TGCAGTGCGCAATATCGGGACAGGGCCTTTAACTATGGCTACACCTTC. Translating gives CSAQYRDRAFNYGYTF.

The genes are TRBV9 and TRBJ1-2, with 8 bases that match TRBD1. Germline assignment: CDR1 SGDLS and CDR2 YYNGEE. The V gene end was trimmed by 0 bases and the J gene end by 8 bases; junction bases not matched to a gene: 6. This CDR3 has 14 residues. The CDR3 sequence is CASSVGPGGSGYTF. CDR3 sequence (DNA): TGTGCCAGCAGCGTAGGGCCAGGGGGCTCGGGCTACACCTTC.

This chain connects TRBV28 to TRBJ1-2, with D possibly TRBD1 on 5 matching bases. Per germline, CDR1 MDHEN and CDR2 SYDVKM. This CDR3 has 13 residues. The V gene lost 7 bases and the J gene lost 7 bases, with 16 bases spanning the gap. The CDR3 loop is CASTSGLSSGYTF. In DNA form, the CDR3 reads TGTGCCAGCACCTCGGGGCTTTCTTCTGGCTACACCTTC.

This rearrangement joins TRBV19 to TRBJ1-1; D unclear. V gave up 3 bases and J gave up 0 bases, with 5 bases separating them. This CDR3 has 13 residues. Germline V lookup: CDR1 LNHDA, CDR2 SQIVND (reference sequence). This CDR3 reads CASSIGMNTEAFF. CDR3 bases: TGTGCCAGTAGTATTGGGATGAACACTGAAGCTTTCTTT.

The chain joins TRBV3-1 to TRBJ2-3; D remains unclear. The V and J ends lost 2 bases and 5 bases respectively, with 5 bases between them. Germline CDR1 is LGHDT and CDR2 is YNNKEL (reference sequence). This CDR3 region has 12 residues. The CDR3 loop reads CASSQLEDTQYF. The CDR3 DNA follows: TGTGCCAGCAGCCAACTGGAAGATACGCAGTATTTT.

V and J are TRBV7-9 and TRBJ1-1; D remains unclear. Trimming removed 5 bases from V and 1 base from J, with 11 bases in between. Germline V gene lookup returns CDR1 SEHNR and CDR2 FQNEAQ (reference sequence). CDR3 length equals 14 residues. CDR3 in DNA: TGTGCCAGCAGCCCCCACGTAACGAACACTGAAGCTTTCTTT. Translated: CASSPHVTNTEAFF.

The rearrangement uses TRBV3-1 and TRBJ2-4; D unclear. V was pared by 1 base and J by 5 bases, with 15 bases between. The CDR3 loop spans 16 amino acids. Germline CDR1 LGHDT, CDR2 YNNKEL (reference sequence). CDR3 in amino acids: CASSQGLPQPENIQYF. CDR3 bases: TGTGCCAGCAGCCAAGGGCTACCACAACCGGAAAACATTCAGTACTTC.

This chain uses TRBV15 with TRBJ1-2; D possibly corresponds to TRBD1 (5 bases). V lost 5 bases and J lost 2, with 18 bases in between. Germline CDR1 and CDR2: LNHNV and YYDKDF (reference sequence). This CDR3 is built from 16 residues. The DNA for the CDR3 is TGTGCCACCAGCCAAATGGTGCCAGGGAGGAACTATGGCTACACCTTC. It encodes CATSQMVPGRNYGYTF. Filled out from reference TRBV15 and TRBJ1-2, the complete variable domain reads DAMVIQNPRYQVTQFGKPVTLSCSQTLNHNVMYWYQQKSSQAPKLLFHYYDKDFNNEADTPDNFQSRRPNTSFCFLDIRSPGLGDTAMYLCATSQMVPGRNYGYTFGSGTRLTVV.

This chain links TRBV23-1 with TRBJ2-7; the D gene is possibly TRBD1 (6 bases). TRBV23-1 is assigned to the ORF class and has an uncertain function. This CDR3 has 16 amino acids. Trimming took 0 bases from V and 0 from J, leaving 12 bases between them. The CDR3 protein is CASSQSRGHISYEQYF. For the CDR3, the DNA is TGCGCCAGCAGTCAATCTAGGGGACATATCTCCTACGAGCAGTACTTC.

This chain joins TRBV20-1 and TRBJ1-5, with TRBD1 as a possible D gene (6 bases). Germline CDR1 is DFQATT and CDR2 is SNEGSKA (reference sequence). V dropped 1 base and J dropped 3 bases, with 10 bases sitting between them. The CDR3 contains 14 residues. The CDR3 bases are TGCAGTGCTAGAGGTCAGGGGTTCAATCAGCCCCAGCATTTT. Amino acids: CSARGQGFNQPQHF.

This clonotype was found once. This chain's CDR3 is CASSPGTGQFF. In nucleotides, the CDR3 is TGTGCCAGCAGCCCCGGGACAGGCCAGTTCTTC. This chain uses TRBV7-3 with TRBJ2-1; 8 bases are a match to TRBD1. The CDR3 length is 11 residues. Trimming cost V 5 bases and J 13 bases; bases outside gene matches: 4. From germline, CDR1 is SGHTA and CDR2 FQGTGA.

In its sample, this clonotype was seen once. The genes are TRBV20-1 and TRBJ2-3; 11 nucleotides align to TRBD2. The CDR3 spans 18 residues. CDR1 is DFQATT, CDR2 SNEGSKA, per germline (reference sequence). V shed 3 bases, J shed 1 base, and the junction held 12 bases outside the gene matches. The CDR3 sequence is CSASSNTGTSGGTDTQYF. CDR3 coding DNA: TGCAGTGCTAGTTCCAACACCGGGACTAGCGGAGGCACAGATACGCAGTATTTT.

The chain is built from TRBV4-2 and TRBJ2-7; D is tentatively TRBD1 or TRBD2 (5 bases each). This CDR3 is built from 15 residues. V lost 4 bases, J lost 2 bases, and 15 bases lay in between. The V gene's germline CDR1 is LGHNA and CDR2 YNFKEQ. This CDR3 reads CASSPNSGAPYEQYF. In nucleotides, the CDR3 is TGTGCCAGCAGCCCTAACTCCGGGGCCCCCTACGAGCAGTACTTC.

This clonotype has only a few counts. V and J are TRBV7-2 and TRBJ2-1; D remains unclear. The V and J ends lost 6 bases and 6 bases respectively, with 6 bases between them. Germline assignment: CDR1 SGHTA and CDR2 FQGNSA. The CDR3 sequence is 11 residues long. The CDR3 DNA is TGTGCCAGCAGTCGTTCCAATGAGCAGTTCTTC. Protein product: CASSRSNEQFF.

The gene calls are TRBV9 and TRBJ1-1; 7 bases are a match to TRBD1. J was trimmed by 3 bases and V by 4 bases; bases with no gene match: 6. Germline values: CDR1 SGDLS, CDR2 YYNGEE. The CDR3 contains 14 residues. This chain's CDR3 is CASSTRGGYTEAFF. In DNA form, the CDR3 reads TGTGCCAGCAGCACCAGGGGGGGGTACACTGAAGCTTTCTTT.

V and J are TRBV10-3 and TRBJ2-5; 8 nucleotides match TRBD2. The germline V gene encodes CDR1 ENHRY and CDR2 SYGVKD. The J segment lost 1 base and the V segment lost 6 bases, leaving 7 bases of the junction unmatched. CDR3 length equals 15 residues. The CDR3 DNA reads TGTGCCATCAGCCCCTCGCGGGGGGTCCAAGAGACCCAGTACTTC. It specifies CAISPSRGVQETQYF.

V and J are TRBV9 and TRBJ1-4, with a weak D call TRBD1 (6 bases). The CDR3 is made up of 14 amino acids. Per the germline V gene, CDR1 is SGDLS and CDR2 is YYNGEE. Trimming stripped 3 bases from V and 8 bases from J, with 14 bases between. Here the CDR3 DNA reads TGTGCCAGCAGCGCTAACAGGGACCGGGAAAAACTGTTTTTT. This codes for CASSANRDREKLFF. Combining the CDR3 with reference TRBV9 and TRBJ1-4 gives the whole variable domain DSGVTQTPKHLITATGQRVTLRCSPRSGDLSVYWYQQSLDQGLQFLIQYYNGEERAKGNILERFSAQQFPDLHSELNLSSLELGDSALYFCASSANRDREKLFFGSGTQLSVL.

This chain joins TRBV3-1 and TRBJ2-1; 10 bases line up with TRBD2. V gave up 4 bases and J gave up 0 bases; unmatched junction bases: 9. Germline loops: CDR1 LGHDT, CDR2 YNNKEL (reference sequence). The CDR3 has 18 amino acids. In DNA, the CDR3 is TGTGCCAGCAGCCCAAGACGGCTAGCGGGGGCCTCCTACAATGAGCAGTTCTTC. As protein: CASSPRRLAGASYNEQFF.

The chain has TRBV4-3 and TRBJ1-2; unclear D gene. There are 15 residues in the CDR3. The V gene's germline CDR1 is LGHNA and CDR2 YSLEER. The V end lost 4 bases, the J end lost 6 bases, and 18 bases lay between the germline ends. CDR3 in DNA: TGCGCCAGCAGCCGTAACCGGGTCCAGAAAAATGGCTACACCTTC. Translation: CASSRNRVQKNGYTF.